These T cell receptor beta chains were read from a single sample in a study of T cell repertoires in cytomegalovirus infection. TCRdb re-derived calls from the reads in MiXCR, one entry per CDR3 protein. The data show some 680,000 distinct CDR3 sequences, less than 40% seen once. The sample was PBMCs. The source is a human donor in good health (CMV status not recorded). Some clones in this sample may be carry-over from other donors' samples. The CDR3 runs from the conserved cysteine through the conserved F or W. The D gene is left open where the match is weak. The size field is filled for only some rows; it gives once, few, many or a size class.

j_gene: TRBJ2-4
v_gene: TRBV19
abundance: .
d_gene: TRBD2
CDR3nt: TGTGCCAGTAGTAGAGGGAGGGGTACCAAAAACATTCAGTACTTC
CDR3aa: CASSRGRGTKNIQYF

j_gene: TRBJ2-1
v_gene: TRBV28
abundance: few
d_gene: .
CDR3nt: TGTGCCAGCAGTCTCCACAGGGAGCAGTTCTTC
CDR3aa: CASSLHREQFF

j_gene: TRBJ1-3
v_gene: TRBV28
abundance: .
d_gene: TRBD1
CDR3nt: TGTGCCAGCAGTTGGACAGGGGGCCTCCCAAACACCATATATTTT
CDR3aa: CASSWTGGLPNTIYF

j_gene: TRBJ2-7
v_gene: TRBV7-3
abundance: few
d_gene: TRBD1
CDR3nt: TGTGCCAGCAGCTCGACAGGGTATACTGATCGGCAGTACTTC
CDR3aa: CASSSTGYTDRQYF

j_gene: TRBJ1-1
v_gene: TRBV6-1
abundance: .
d_gene: .
CDR3nt: TGTGCCAGCAGCAACAGGGACACCATGAACACTGAAGCTTTCTTT
CDR3aa: CASSNRDTMNTEAFF

j_gene: TRBJ1-2
v_gene: TRBV7-9
abundance: few
d_gene: .
CDR3nt: TGTGCCAGCAGCTTCGGGACTACTAACTATGGCTACACCTTC
CDR3aa: CASSFGTTNYGYTF

j_gene: TRBJ1-2
v_gene: TRBV24-1
abundance: .
d_gene: .
CDR3nt: TGTGCCACCAGTGACCAGGACGGACCCTATGGCTACACCTTC
CDR3aa: CATSDQDGPYGYTF

j_gene: TRBJ1-2
v_gene: TRBV28
abundance: few
d_gene: .
CDR3nt: TGTGCCAGCAGCCCCTCGCGGCGCCCATATGGCTACACCTTC
CDR3aa: CASSPSRRPYGYTF

j_gene: TRBJ2-5
v_gene: TRBV7-9
abundance: .
d_gene: TRBD1
CDR3nt: TGTGCCAGCAGCGGGCGACACGGCGAACTACGAGGGACAGGGGGCGCGATCGAGACCCAGTACTTC
CDR3aa: CASSGRHGELRGTGGAIETQYF

j_gene: TRBJ2-2
v_gene: TRBV7-3
abundance: .
d_gene: .
CDR3nt: TGTGCCAGCAGCCAATTTAGCGGTACCGGGGAGCTGTTTTTT
CDR3aa: CASSQFSGTGELFF

j_gene: TRBJ1-3
v_gene: TRBV18
abundance: .
d_gene: .
CDR3nt: TGTGCCAGCTCACCACGCTTTGACACCGGGGGCAATTACTCTGGAAACACCATATATTTT
CDR3aa: CASSPRFDTGGNYSGNTIYF

j_gene: TRBJ2-5
v_gene: TRBV5-1
abundance: .
d_gene: TRBD2
CDR3nt: TGCGCCAGCAGCCCGGGACTAGCGGGAGGGGAACAGACCCAGTACTTC
CDR3aa: CASSPGLAGGEQTQYF

j_gene: TRBJ2-3
v_gene: TRBV7-2
abundance: many
d_gene: .
CDR3nt: TGTGCCAGCAGCTTAAGTTTAGGCGGGAGCACAGATACGCAGTATTTT
CDR3aa: CASSLSLGGSTDTQYF

j_gene: TRBJ2-3
v_gene: TRBV5-4
abundance: .
d_gene: TRBD2
CDR3nt: TGTGCCAGCAGCGGAACGGGCGGGGGGTACACAGATACGCAGTATTTT
CDR3aa: CASSGTGGGYTDTQYF

j_gene: TRBJ1-1
v_gene: TRBV11-1
abundance: .
d_gene: .
CDR3nt: TGTGCCAGCAGCTTAGGGAGGTTGGCTGAAGCTTTCTTT
CDR3aa: CASSLGRLAEAFF

j_gene: TRBJ2-5
v_gene: TRBV5-1
abundance: .
d_gene: .
CDR3nt: TGCGCCAGCAGCCCCGACGGAGAGACCCAGTACTTC
CDR3aa: CASSPDGETQYF

j_gene: TRBJ2-7
v_gene: TRBV20-1
abundance: .
d_gene: TRBD1
CDR3nt: TGCAGTGCCGCTGGACAGGTGAGGGCCTACGAGCAGTACTTC
CDR3aa: CSAAGQVRAYEQYF

j_gene: TRBJ2-6
v_gene: TRBV7-2
abundance: .
d_gene: .
CDR3nt: TGTGCCAGCAGCTTAGCGCGCGGGGACAGTCACTCTGGGGCCAACGTCCTGACTTTC
CDR3aa: CASSLARGDSHSGANVLTF

j_gene: TRBJ1-1
v_gene: TRBV28
abundance: .
d_gene: TRBD1
CDR3nt: TGTGCCAGCAGTTACGGGACAGGGTACGTGGGCACTGAAGCTTTCTTT
CDR3aa: CASSYGTGYVGTEAFF

j_gene: TRBJ1-1
v_gene: TRBV10-3
abundance: few
d_gene: .
CDR3nt: TGTGCCATCAGTGAGTCGGTAAAGGTTGATTGGAGCACTGAAGCTTTCTTT
CDR3aa: CAISESVKVDWSTEAFF

j_gene: TRBJ1-4
v_gene: TRBV4-1
abundance: .
d_gene: .
CDR3nt: TGCGCCAGCAGCCAAGATCGGACAGACACAACTAATGAAAAACTGTTTTTT
CDR3aa: CASSQDRTDTTNEKLFF

j_gene: TRBJ1-6
v_gene: TRBV5-5
abundance: few
d_gene: .
CDR3nt: TGTGCCAGCAGCCCGGGGGCAGATAATTCACCCCTCCACTTT
CDR3aa: CASSPGADNSPLHF

j_gene: TRBJ2-4
v_gene: TRBV4-1
abundance: few
d_gene: .
CDR3nt: TGCGCCAGCAGCCAAGAAAGGGTGGGGCTAGCCAAAAACATTCAGTACTTC
CDR3aa: CASSQERVGLAKNIQYF